Listed here are 32 T cell receptor beta chains from one sample, sequenced in a study of blood T cell repertoires in COVID-19. Profiling relied on immunoSEQ multiplex PCR, and the TCRdb table lists in-frame clones only, not all of them. The repertoire holds 140,000 to 150,000 clones, with about 85% as singletons. Input material: peripheral blood. The receptors were sampled from a human donor in a cohort sampled during active COVID-19.

The chain links TRBV6-5 to TRBJ1-2; 9 bases align to TRBD1. Looked up from germline, CDR1 is MNHEY and CDR2 is SVGAGI. V trimming: 5 bases; J trimming: 5 bases; junction bases outside the gene matches: 9. The CDR3 is 15 residues long. This CDR3 reads CASSPFGQGKYGYTF. The CDR3 DNA sequence: TGTGCCAGCAGTCCTTTTGGACAGGGGAAATATGGCTACACCTTC.

V gene TRBV7-9 combines with J gene TRBJ1-1, with TRBD1 as a possible D gene (6 bases). Looked up from germline, CDR1 is SEHNR and CDR2 is FQNEAQ (reference sequence). This CDR3 has 16 residues. Trimming pared 4 bases from V and 6 bases from J, leaving 21 bases between. The CDR3 loop reads CASSSGSQGVLAEAFF. As DNA, the CDR3 is TGTGCCAGCAGCTCGGGCTCACAGGGAGTATTGGCTGAAGCTTTCTTT.

The chain recombines TRBV5-1 with TRBJ1-5, with 7 nucleotides matching TRBD1. The CDR3 extends over 16 amino acids. Losses at the gene ends were 4 bases for V and 0 bases for J; bases not matched to a gene: 7. Germline CDR1 SGHRS, CDR2 YFSETQ. CDR3 sequence: CASSPSGTASNQPQHF. CDR3 nucleotides: TGCGCCAGCAGCCCCTCCGGGACAGCTAGCAATCAGCCCCAGCATTTT.

This chain uses TRBV7-2 with TRBJ1-5; TRBD1 matches at 8 bases. With V trimmed by 1 base and J by 3 bases, 2 bases remained unmatched. Germline V gene data show CDR1 as SGHTA and CDR2 as FQGNSA. The CDR3 loop spans 15 amino acids. In nucleotides, the CDR3 is TGTGCCAGCAGCTTAGGGACAGGGTACAATCAGCCCCAGCATTTT. Its translation: CASSLGTGYNQPQHF. Full variable domain (missing parts from reference TRBV7-2 and TRBJ1-5): GAGVSQSPSNKVTEKGKDVELRCDPISGHTALYWYRQSLGQGLEFLIYFQGNSAPDKSGLPSDRFSAERTGGSVSTLTIQRTQQEDSAVYLCASSLGTGYNQPQHFGDGTRLSIL.

The genes are TRBV2 and TRBJ2-5; D is undetermined. CDR3 length equals 14 residues. V was clipped by 3 bases and J by 1 base, with 9 bases between them. Germline V CDR1 and CDR2: SNHLY, FYNNEI. CDR3 in DNA: TGTGCCAGCAGTGAGGGCAGATTCCAAGAGACCCAGTACTTC. Amino acid sequence: CASSEGRFQETQYF.

The chain combines TRBV24-1 with TRBJ1-2, with D possibly matching TRBD1 (5 bases). This CDR3 spans 13 amino acids. V dropped 3 bases and J dropped 6 bases, with 10 bases sitting between them. CDR1 is KGHDR and CDR2 is SFDVKD in the germline V gene. Here the CDR3 reads CATSDGATNGYTF. The CDR3 DNA reads TGTGCCACCAGTGATGGGGCAACGAATGGCTACACCTTC.

This clone was found a few times. The chain recombines TRBV7-9 with TRBJ2-7, with 7 bases identical to TRBD1. V was pared by 4 bases and J by 5 bases, with 5 bases of the junction left unmatched. Germline CDR1 reads SEHNR; CDR2 reads FQNEAQ (reference sequence). The CDR3 is 13 residues long. In DNA form, the CDR3 reads TGTGCCAGCAGCTCGACAGGGCCGGACGAGCAGTACTTC. Translated: CASSSTGPDEQYF.

This rearrangement joins TRBV5-4 to TRBJ2-5, with D tentatively TRBD2 (6 bases). The CDR3 runs to 14 residues. Deletions cut 4 bases from V and 2 bases from J, with 12 bases between. Per germline, CDR1 SGHNT and CDR2 YYREEE (reference sequence). The CDR3 DNA reads as TGTGCCAGCAGCCCCGGGACTCATCAAGAGACCCAGTACTTC. Protein product: CASSPGTHQETQYF. Combining the CDR3 with reference TRBV5-4 and TRBJ2-5 gives the whole variable domain ETGVTQSPTHLIKTRGQQVTLRCSSQSGHNTVSWYQQALGQGPQFIFQYYREEENGRGNFPPRFSGLQFPNYSSELNVNALELDDSALYLCASSPGTHQETQYFGPGTRLLVL.

The chain links TRBV27 to TRBJ1-2; D may be TRBD1 (6 bases). Deletions cut 5 bases from V and 4 bases from J, with 11 bases between. Germline lookup yields CDR1 MNHEY and CDR2 SMNVEV (reference sequence). This CDR3 is 13 amino acids long. This CDR3 is CASSPQGGYGYTF. The CDR3 DNA reads TGTGCCAGCAGTCCACAAGGGGGCTATGGCTACACCTTC.

For the CDR3, the DNA is TGCAGCGCCCCTTATAGCGAAAACTATGGCTACACCTTC. Translation: CSAPYSENYGYTF. The chain employs TRBV29-1 and TRBJ1-2, with D unresolved. The CDR3 spans 13 residues. V was cut by 7 bases and J by 2 bases, with 14 bases left in between. The germline V gene encodes CDR1 SQVTM and CDR2 ANQGSEA.

For the CDR3, the DNA is TGTGCCAGCAGCTTGCGACTAGCGGGGGAAGATACGCAGTATTTT. This gives the protein CASSLRLAGEDTQYF. The chain employs TRBV5-4 and TRBJ2-3; 12 positions agree with TRBD2. There are 15 residues in the CDR3. CDR1 and CDR2 from the germline V gene are SGHNT and YYREEE (reference sequence). Trimming took 1 base from V and 5 from J; bases not matched to a gene: 2.

V usage is TRBV15 and J usage is TRBJ1-5; possible D gene TRBD1, 6 bases. Germline CDR1 is LNHNV and CDR2 is YYDKDF (reference sequence). V lost 0 bases and J 6 bases, leaving 12 bases between the germline ends. The CDR3 runs 15 residues. For the CDR3, the DNA is TGTGCCACCAGCAGAGATCGGCAGACAGGTCAGCCCCAGCATTTT. This codes for CATSRDRQTGQPQHF.

This clone has only a few counts. This chain links TRBV6-2 or TRBV6-3 with TRBJ2-7; D is undetermined. The CDR3 is 11 residues long. V was clipped by 4 bases and J by 6 bases, with 7 bases between them. The germline CDR1 and CDR2 sequences are MNHEY and SVGEGT. The CDR3 DNA is TGTGCCAGCAGTTCCCCCGGCGAGCAGTACTTC. Encoded protein: CASSSPGEQYF.

CDR3 bases: TGCGCCAGCAGCCTGGGGACAGACTTCTCCTATAATTCACCCCTCCACTTT. As protein: CASSLGTDFSYNSPLHF. The rearrangement joins TRBV4-3 to TRBJ1-6; 7 nucleotides agree with TRBD1. The germline gives CDR1 LGHNA, CDR2 YSLEER. With V trimmed by 4 bases and J by 0 bases, 6 bases remained unmatched. The CDR3 runs 17 residues.

This chain joins TRBV5-1 and TRBJ2-7; D possibly corresponds to TRBD2 (6 bases). Trimming left V 1 base short and J 6 bases short, with 14 bases between. Germline CDR1 reads SGHRS; CDR2 reads YFSETQ. CDR3 size: 14 residues. The CDR3 is CASSLWGEESEQYF. CDR3 DNA sequence: TGCGCCAGCAGCTTGTGGGGGGAGGAAAGCGAGCAGTACTTC.

V gene TRBV19 combines with J gene TRBJ1-5; D possibly corresponds to TRBD1 (6 bases). This CDR3 is built from 16 residues. Germline CDR1 reads LNHDA; CDR2 reads SQIVND (reference sequence). Trimming took off 1 base at V and 7 bases at J, with 17 bases between the two ends. CDR3 region: CASSIAGRGGRQPQHF. DNA for the CDR3: TGTGCCAGTAGTATAGCCGGCAGGGGAGGGAGGCAGCCCCAGCATTTT.

V is TRBV11-3 and J is TRBJ2-1; D call uncertain. With 2 bases removed from V and 5 bases from J, the gap between germline ends came to 7 bases. The CDR3 consists of 13 residues. CDR1 and CDR2 (germline): SGHNT, YENEEA. As DNA, the CDR3 is TGTGCCAGCAGCTTACAGAGGCACAATGAGCAGTTCTTC. Protein sequence: CASSLQRHNEQFF.

The V and J genes are TRBV29-1 and TRBJ1-1; perhaps TRBD1 as D (5 bases). Per the germline V gene, CDR1 is SQVTM and CDR2 is ANQGSEA. Trimming took 5 bases from V and 0 from J, leaving 13 bases between them. This CDR3 has 14 amino acids. DNA of the CDR3: TGCAGCGTTTACCCGGACACATTGAACACTGAAGCTTTCTTT. Its protein product is CSVYPDTLNTEAFF.

This CDR3 is CASSLPQTAGGYTF. The CDR3, as DNA: TGTGCCAGCAGTTTGCCGCAGACTGCTGGTGGCTACACCTTC. The rearrangement links TRBV28 to TRBJ1-2; D gene unclear. In germline, CDR1 is MDHEN, CDR2 SYDVKM. The CDR3 is made up of 14 amino acids. The V end was cut by 3 bases, the J end by 7 bases, with 15 bases between.

V and J are TRBV5-1 and TRBJ2-1; no clear D gene. CDR3 length: 14 amino acids. Deletions cut 0 bases from V and 3 bases from J, with 7 bases between. Germline CDR1 is SGHRS and CDR2 is YFSETQ. In DNA, the CDR3 is TGCGCCAGCAGCTTGGAAAACGGCTACAATGAGCAGTTCTTC. Amino acids: CASSLENGYNEQFF. The variable domain in full, with the rest retrieved from reference TRBV5-1 and TRBJ2-1, is KAGVTQTPRYLIKTRGQQVTLSCSPISGHRSVSWYQQTPGQGLQFLFEYFSETQRNKGNFPGRFSGRQFSNSRSEMNVSTLELGDSALYLCASSLENGYNEQFFGPGTRLTVL.

This chain connects TRBV9 to TRBJ1-5; 9 nucleotides match TRBD1. Losses at the gene ends were 4 bases for V and 3 bases for J; bases not matched to a gene: 5. Germline V gene sequence: CDR1 SGDLS, CDR2 YYNGEE. CDR3 size: 15 residues. Written as DNA, the CDR3 is TGTGCCAGCAGCACCGGGACAGGGTTCAATCAGCCCCAGCATTTT. Its translation is CASSTGTGFNQPQHF.

This chain links TRBV19 with TRBJ1-5, with D perhaps TRBD1 (5 bases). The CDR3 runs 14 residues. V lost 6 bases and J 4 bases, leaving 13 bases between the germline ends. CDR1 is LNHDA and CDR2 is SQIVND in the germline V gene (reference sequence). CDR3 sequence (DNA): TGTGCCAGTAGCCCCCAGCAGGGTAATCAGCCCCAGCATTTT. Translation gives CASSPQQGNQPQHF. The complete variable domain, with remaining parts taken from reference TRBV19 and TRBJ1-5, reads DGGITQSPKYLFRKEGQNVTLSCEQNLNHDAMYWYRQDPGQGLRLIYYSQIVNDFQKGDIAEGYSVSREKKESFPLTVTSAQKNPTAFYLCASSPQQGNQPQHFGDGTRLSIL.

The CDR3 loop is CASSYSTGGVAKNIQYF. The CDR3 DNA reads as TGTGCCAGCAGTTACTCGACCGGGGGAGTAGCCAAAAACATTCAGTACTTC. V gene TRBV6-2 or TRBV6-3 combines with J gene TRBJ2-4; a possible D gene is TRBD2 (6 bases). There are 17 residues in the CDR3. Trimming left V 0 bases short and J 0 bases short, with 12 bases between. Germline V lookup: CDR1 MNHEY, CDR2 SVGEGT.

This clone turned up a few times. The chain joins TRBV27 to TRBJ2-7; 11 positions match TRBD1. Trimming at V came to 10 bases and at J to 7 bases, leaving 9 bases not matched to a gene. This CDR3 contains 13 residues. CDR1 is MNHEY, CDR2 SMNVEV, per germline (reference sequence). The CDR3 nucleotides are TGTGCCATCAAGGACAGGGGGCTGGGGGAGCAGTACTTC. Encoded protein: CAIKDRGLGEQYF.

This rearrangement joins TRBV6-2 or TRBV6-3 to TRBJ1-1; no reliable D call. Trimming removed 2 bases from V and 0 bases from J, with 10 bases in between. The germline CDR1 and CDR2 sequences are MNHEY and SVGEGT. CDR3 length: 15 amino acids. Here the CDR3 reads CASSYGSTMNTEAFF. The CDR3 DNA is TGTGCCAGCAGTTACGGGTCCACTATGAACACTGAAGCTTTCTTT.

This clone appeared a few times. This chain links TRBV7-3 with TRBJ1-4; 7 bases match TRBD1. The germline gives CDR1 SGHTA, CDR2 FQGTGA. CDR3 length: 15 amino acids. Losses at the gene ends were 5 bases for V and 0 bases for J; bases not matched to a gene: 3. CDR3 nucleotide sequence: TGTGCCAGCAGCCCCGGACAGGCAACTAATGAAAAACTGTTTTTT. This encodes CASSPGQATNEKLFF.

This clone was counted a few times. The rearrangement links TRBV24-1 to TRBJ1-5; tentatively, D is TRBD1 (6 bases). With 2 bases removed from V and 6 bases from J, the gap between germline ends came to 10 bases. The germline CDR1 and CDR2 sequences are KGHDR and SFDVKD. The CDR3 totals 14 residues. The CDR3 sequence: CATSDSRGPQPQHF. CDR3 sequence (DNA): TGTGCCACCAGTGATTCCAGGGGTCCTCAGCCCCAGCATTTT.

The chain joins TRBV3-1 (or the pseudogene TRBV3-2) to TRBJ2-3, with TRBD1 matching 7 bases. V shed 3 bases, J shed 2 bases, and the junction held 14 bases outside the gene matches. The germline V gene has CDR1 LGHDT and CDR2 YNNKEL (reference sequence). The CDR3 runs to 18 residues. CDR3 in amino acids: CASSHLTSTGPLTDTQYF. The CDR3 DNA reads as TGTGCCAGCAGCCATCTGACATCGACAGGGCCGCTCACAGATACGCAGTATTTT.

The chain couples TRBV19 to TRBJ2-1; 13 bases map to TRBD2. This CDR3 has 15 amino acids. V was clipped by 2 bases and J by 9 bases; unmatched bases: 4. Germline lookup yields CDR1 LNHDA and CDR2 SQIVND (reference sequence). The CDR3 is CASSIRLAGGTEQFF. DNA of the CDR3: TGTGCCAGTAGTATAAGACTAGCGGGGGGTACTGAGCAGTTCTTC.

The CDR3 DNA follows: TGCGCCAGCAGCCCGACCCCCTGGACTATAAACACCGGGGAGCTGTTTTTT. It codes for CASSPTPWTINTGELFF. The chain combines TRBV4-1 with TRBJ2-2; D might be TRBD2 (6 bases). The length of the CDR3 is 17 residues. Trimming removed 4 bases from V and 2 bases from J, with 17 bases in between. Germline assignment: CDR1 MGHRA and CDR2 YSYEKL.

The J gene is TRBJ1-2, the V gene TRBV5-4; maybe TRBD1 (5 bases). V was clipped by 0 bases and J by 6 bases, with 9 bases between them. This CDR3 spans 13 amino acids. The germline gives CDR1 SGHNT, CDR2 YYREEE (reference sequence). The CDR3 nucleotides are TGTGCCAGCAGCTTGGGTCGGGGGGATGGCTACACCTTC. Its protein is CASSLGRGDGYTF.

Written as DNA, the CDR3 is TGTGCCAGCAGCAGCGGTCCCTTGAACACTGAAGCTTTCTTT. This encodes CASSSGPLNTEAFF. The chain employs TRBV5-6 and TRBJ1-1, with unresolved D. Deletions cut 4 bases from V and 0 bases from J, with 10 bases between. The CDR3 covers 14 residues. Germline CDR1 and CDR2: SGHDT and YYEEEE.